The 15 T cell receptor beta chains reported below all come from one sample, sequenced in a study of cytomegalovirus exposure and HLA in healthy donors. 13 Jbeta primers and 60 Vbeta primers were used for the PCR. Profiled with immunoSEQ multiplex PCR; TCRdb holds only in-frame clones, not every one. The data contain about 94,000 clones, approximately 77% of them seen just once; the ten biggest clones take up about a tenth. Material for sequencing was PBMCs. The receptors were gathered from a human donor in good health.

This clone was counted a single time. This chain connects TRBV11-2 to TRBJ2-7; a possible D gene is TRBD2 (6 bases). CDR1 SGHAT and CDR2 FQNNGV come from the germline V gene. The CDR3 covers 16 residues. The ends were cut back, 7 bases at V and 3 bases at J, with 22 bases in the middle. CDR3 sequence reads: CASTPPRAAGLYEQYF. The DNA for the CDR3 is TGTGCCAGCACCCCACCACGGGCAGCGGGCCTCTACGAGCAGTACTTC.

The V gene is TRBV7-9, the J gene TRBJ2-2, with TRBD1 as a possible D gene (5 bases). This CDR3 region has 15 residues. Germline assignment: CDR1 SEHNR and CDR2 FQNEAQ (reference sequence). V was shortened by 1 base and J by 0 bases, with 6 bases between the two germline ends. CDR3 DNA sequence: TGTGCCAGCAGCTTAGGGGGCGCGAACACCGGGGAGCTGTTTTTT. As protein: CASSLGGANTGELFF.

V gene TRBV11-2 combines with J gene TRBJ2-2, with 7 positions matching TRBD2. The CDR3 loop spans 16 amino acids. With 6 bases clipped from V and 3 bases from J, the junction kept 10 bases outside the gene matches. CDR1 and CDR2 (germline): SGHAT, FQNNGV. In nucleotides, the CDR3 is TGTGCCAGCAGGGTCGCGGCCAGCGGGGACACCGGGGAGCTGTTTTTT. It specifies CASRVAASGDTGELFF.

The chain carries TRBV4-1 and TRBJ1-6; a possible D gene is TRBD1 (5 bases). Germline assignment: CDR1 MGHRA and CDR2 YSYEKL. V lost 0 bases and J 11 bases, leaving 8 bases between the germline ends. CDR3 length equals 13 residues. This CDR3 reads CASSQDRVAPLHF. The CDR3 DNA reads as TGCGCCAGCAGCCAAGACAGGGTTGCACCCCTCCACTTT.

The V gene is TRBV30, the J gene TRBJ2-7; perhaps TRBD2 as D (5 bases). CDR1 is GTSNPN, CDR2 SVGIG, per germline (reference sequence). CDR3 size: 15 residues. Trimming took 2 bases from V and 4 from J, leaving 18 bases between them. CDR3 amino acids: CAWSSEVHLRYEQYF. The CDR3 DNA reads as TGTGCCTGGAGTTCGGAGGTCCACCTAAGATACGAGCAGTACTTC.

CDR3 amino acids: CASNIDSRNEKLFF. The CDR3 DNA is TGTGCCAGCAACATTGACAGTCGAAATGAAAAACTGTTTTTT. This rearrangement joins TRBV2 to TRBJ1-4, with a weak D call TRBD1 (5 bases). The germline CDR1 and CDR2 sequences are SNHLY and FYNNEI. The CDR3 has 14 residues. V gave up 7 bases and J gave up 5 bases, with 14 bases separating them.

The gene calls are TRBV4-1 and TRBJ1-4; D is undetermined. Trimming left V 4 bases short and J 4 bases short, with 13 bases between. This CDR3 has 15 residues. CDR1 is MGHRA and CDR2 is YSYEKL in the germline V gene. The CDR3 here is CASSRDGDVNEKLFF. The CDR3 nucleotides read TGCGCCAGCAGCCGAGACGGGGATGTTAATGAAAAACTGTTTTTT.

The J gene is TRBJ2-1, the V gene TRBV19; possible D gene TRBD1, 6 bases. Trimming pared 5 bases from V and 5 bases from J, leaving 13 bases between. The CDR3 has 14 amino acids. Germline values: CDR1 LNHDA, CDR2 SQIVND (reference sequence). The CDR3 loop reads CASSPRDTHNEQFF. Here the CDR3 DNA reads TGTGCCAGTAGTCCCCGGGACACCCACAATGAGCAGTTCTTC.

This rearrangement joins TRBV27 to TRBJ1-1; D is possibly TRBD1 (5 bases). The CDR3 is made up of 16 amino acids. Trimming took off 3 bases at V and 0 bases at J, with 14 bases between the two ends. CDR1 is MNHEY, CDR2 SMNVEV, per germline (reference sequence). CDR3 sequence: CASSLTRRGLNTEAFF. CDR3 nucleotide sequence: TGTGCCAGCAGTTTGACCCGGCGGGGCCTGAACACTGAAGCTTTCTTT.

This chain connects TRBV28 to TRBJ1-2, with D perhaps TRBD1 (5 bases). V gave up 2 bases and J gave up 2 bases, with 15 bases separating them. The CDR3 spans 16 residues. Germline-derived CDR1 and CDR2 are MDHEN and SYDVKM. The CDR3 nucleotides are TGTGCCAGCAGTTTAGTGGGGAGGGAGGGGAACTATGGCTACACCTTC. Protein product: CASSLVGREGNYGYTF.

DNA of the CDR3: TGTGCCAGCAGTTTACAGACAGCCCAAGAGACCCAGTACTTC. This encodes CASSLQTAQETQYF. The V and J genes are TRBV28 and TRBJ2-5; perhaps TRBD1 as D (5 bases). V was shortened by 2 bases and J by 1 base, with 8 bases between the two germline ends. CDR1 and CDR2 from the germline V gene are MDHEN and SYDVKM. The CDR3 contains 14 residues.

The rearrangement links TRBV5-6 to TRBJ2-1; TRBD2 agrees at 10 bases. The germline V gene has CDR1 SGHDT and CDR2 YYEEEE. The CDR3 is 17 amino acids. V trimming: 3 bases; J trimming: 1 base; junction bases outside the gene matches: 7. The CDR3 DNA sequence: TGTGCCAGCAGCTCCACACCACTAGCGGGATCCTACAATGAGCAGTTCTTC. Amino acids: CASSSTPLAGSYNEQFF.

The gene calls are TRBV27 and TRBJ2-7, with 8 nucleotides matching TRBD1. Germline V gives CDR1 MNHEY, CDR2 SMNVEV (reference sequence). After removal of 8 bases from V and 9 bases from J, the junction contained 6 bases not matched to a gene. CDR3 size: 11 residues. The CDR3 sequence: CASGATGGQYF. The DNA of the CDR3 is TGTGCCAGCGGCGCCACAGGGGGGCAGTACTTC.

In DNA, the CDR3 is TGTGCCAGCAGCTTAAACCAGGGGATCCAGCCCCAGCATTTT. This codes for CASSLNQGIQPQHF. The chain uses TRBV7-8 and TRBJ1-5; the D gene is possibly TRBD1 (6 bases). V was trimmed by 2 bases and J by 7 bases, leaving 12 bases between them. The germline gives CDR1 SGHVS, CDR2 FQNEAQ. CDR3 length: 14 residues. Full variable domain (rest looked up from reference TRBV7-8 and TRBJ1-5): GAGVSQSPRYKVAKRGQDVALRCDPISGHVSLFWYQQALGQGPEFLTYFQNEAQLDKSGLPSDRFFAERPEGSVSTLKIQRTQQEDSAVYLCASSLNQGIQPQHFGDGTRLSIL.

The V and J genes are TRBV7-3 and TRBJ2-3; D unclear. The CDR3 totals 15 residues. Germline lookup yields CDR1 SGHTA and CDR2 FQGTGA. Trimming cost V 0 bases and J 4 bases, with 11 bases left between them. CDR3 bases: TGTGCCAGCAGCTTAACGAACGGTTTTGCAGATACGCAGTATTTT. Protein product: CASSLTNGFADTQYF. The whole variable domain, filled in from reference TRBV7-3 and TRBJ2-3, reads GAGVSQTPSNKVTEKGKYVELRCDPISGHTALYWYRQSLGQGPEFLIYFQGTGAADDSGLPNDRFFAVRPEGSVSTLKIQRTERGDSAVYLCASSLTNGFADTQYFGPGTRLTVL.